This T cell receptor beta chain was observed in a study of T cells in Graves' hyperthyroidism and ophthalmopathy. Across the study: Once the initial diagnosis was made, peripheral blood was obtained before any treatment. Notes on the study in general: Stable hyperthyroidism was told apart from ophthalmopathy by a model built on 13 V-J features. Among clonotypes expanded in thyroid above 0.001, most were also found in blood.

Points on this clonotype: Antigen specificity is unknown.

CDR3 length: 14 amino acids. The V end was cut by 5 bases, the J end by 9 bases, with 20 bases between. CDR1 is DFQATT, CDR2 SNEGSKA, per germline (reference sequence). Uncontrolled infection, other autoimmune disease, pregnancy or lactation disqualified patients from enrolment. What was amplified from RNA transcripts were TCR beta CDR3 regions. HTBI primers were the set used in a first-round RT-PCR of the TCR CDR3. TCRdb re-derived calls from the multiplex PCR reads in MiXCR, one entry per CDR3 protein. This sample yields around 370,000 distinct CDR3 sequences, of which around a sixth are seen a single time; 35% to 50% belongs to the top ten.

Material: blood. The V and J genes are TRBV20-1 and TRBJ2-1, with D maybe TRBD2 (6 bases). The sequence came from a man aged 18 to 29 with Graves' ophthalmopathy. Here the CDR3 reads CSAPQPSGRGEQFF. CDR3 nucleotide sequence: TGCAGTGCTCCACAACCATCGGGGCGGGGTGAGCAGTTCTTC.